This T cell receptor (beta chain) was sequenced in a study of Graves' ophthalmopathy and Graves' hyperthyroidism. In germline, CDR1 is LNHNV, CDR2 YYDKDF (reference sequence). CDR3 length: 17 amino acids. Trimming took 0 bases from V and 1 from J; bases not matched to a gene: 6. This clonotype has a count of ten or more. The study amplified TCR beta CDR3 regions using RNA transcripts. Amplification began with first-round RT-PCR using HTBI primers, then second-round multiplex PCR was performed. Using its own MiXCR run on the multiplex PCR reads, TCRdb lists one record per CDR3 protein. The data hold more than 150,000 distinct CDR3 sequences, with over 35% observed a single time.

Specimen: peripheral blood. The chain recombines TRBV15 with TRBJ1-3; TRBD1 aligns across 7 bases. The TCR was taken from a woman in her forties with Graves' ophthalmopathy. The CDR3 loop is CATSRDLSGGSGNTIYF. The CDR3 DNA sequence: TGTGCCACCAGCAGAGATCTTTCAGGGGGTTCTGGAAACACCATATATTTT.